This TCR beta chain appears in the sequencing data of a study of T cell responses to AZD1222 COVID-19 vaccine. This clone was counted a few times. Deletions cut 0 bases from V and 5 bases from J, with 7 bases between. In germline, CDR1 is LGHNA, CDR2 YNFKEQ. This CDR3 spans 13 amino acids. The data were produced by immunoSEQ multiplex PCR, yet TCRdb's version contains in-frame clones alone and is incomplete. The sample yields about 140,000 clones, just under 95% seen once. This chain joins TRBV4-2 and TRBJ1-2; D not resolved. The source is an adult in good health. This sample comprised peripheral blood, obtained on day 0 of AZD1222 vaccination. The chain's CDR3 is CASSQEREYGYTF. CDR3 bases: TGTGCCAGCAGCCAAGAGAGAGAGTATGGCTACACCTTC.